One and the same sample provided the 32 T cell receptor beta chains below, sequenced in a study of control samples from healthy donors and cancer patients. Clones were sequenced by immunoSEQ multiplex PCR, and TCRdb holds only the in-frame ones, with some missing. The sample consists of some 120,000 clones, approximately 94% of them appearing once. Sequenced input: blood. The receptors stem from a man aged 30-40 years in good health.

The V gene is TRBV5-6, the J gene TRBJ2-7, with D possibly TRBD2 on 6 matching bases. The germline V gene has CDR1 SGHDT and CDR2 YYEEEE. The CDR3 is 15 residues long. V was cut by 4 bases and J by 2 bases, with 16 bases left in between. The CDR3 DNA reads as TGTGCCAGCAGCGGTACCGGGACGGGAGCCTACGAGCAGTACTTC. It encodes CASSGTGTGAYEQYF.

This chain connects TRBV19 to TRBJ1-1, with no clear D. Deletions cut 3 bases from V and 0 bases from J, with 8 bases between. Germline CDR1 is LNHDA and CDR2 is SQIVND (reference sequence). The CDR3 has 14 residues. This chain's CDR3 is CASSIWRMNTEAFF. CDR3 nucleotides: TGTGCCAGTAGTATCTGGCGGATGAACACTGAAGCTTTCTTT.

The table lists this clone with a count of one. CDR3 protein: CASSTQGYEQYF. CDR3 bases: TGTGCCAGCAGCACACAGGGCTACGAGCAGTACTTC. The V call is TRBV6-2 or TRBV6-3, the J call TRBJ2-7; tentatively, D is TRBD1 (6 bases). The CDR3 runs 12 residues. The ends were cut back, 6 bases at V and 3 bases at J, with 9 bases in the middle. From germline, CDR1 is MNHEY and CDR2 SVGEGT.

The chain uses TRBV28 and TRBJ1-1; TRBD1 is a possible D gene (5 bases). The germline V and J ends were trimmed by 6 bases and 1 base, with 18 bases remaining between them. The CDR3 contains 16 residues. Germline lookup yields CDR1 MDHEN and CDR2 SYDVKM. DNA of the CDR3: TGTGCCAGCAGGACTTACAGACAGAAACCGAACACTGAAGCTTTCTTT. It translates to CASRTYRQKPNTEAFF.

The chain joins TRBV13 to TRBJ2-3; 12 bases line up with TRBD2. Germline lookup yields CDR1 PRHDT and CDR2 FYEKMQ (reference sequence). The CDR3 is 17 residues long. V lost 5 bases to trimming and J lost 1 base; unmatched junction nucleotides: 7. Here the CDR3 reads CASSMRTSGVGTDTQYF. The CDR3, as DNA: TGTGCCAGCAGCATGAGGACTAGCGGGGTTGGCACAGATACGCAGTATTTT.

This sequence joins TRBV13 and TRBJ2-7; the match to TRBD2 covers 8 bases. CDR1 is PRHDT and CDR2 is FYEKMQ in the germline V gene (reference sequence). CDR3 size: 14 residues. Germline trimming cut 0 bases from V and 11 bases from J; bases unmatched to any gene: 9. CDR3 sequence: CASSLGISGETEYF. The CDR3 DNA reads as TGTGCCAGCAGCTTAGGGATTAGCGGGGAAACCGAGTACTTC.

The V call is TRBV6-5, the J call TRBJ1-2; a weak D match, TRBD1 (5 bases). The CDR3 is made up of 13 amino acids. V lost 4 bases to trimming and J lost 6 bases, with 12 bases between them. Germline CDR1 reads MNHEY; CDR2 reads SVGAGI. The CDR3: CASSLDSLNGYTF. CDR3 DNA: TGTGCCAGCAGTTTAGACAGTCTTAATGGCTACACCTTC.

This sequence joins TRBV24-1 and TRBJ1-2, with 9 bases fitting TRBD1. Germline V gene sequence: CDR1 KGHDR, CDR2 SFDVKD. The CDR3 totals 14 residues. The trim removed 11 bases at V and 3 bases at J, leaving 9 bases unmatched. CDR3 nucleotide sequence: TGTGCCAAGTTAACAGGGGGCGCCCACTATGGCTACACCTTC. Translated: CAKLTGGAHYGYTF.

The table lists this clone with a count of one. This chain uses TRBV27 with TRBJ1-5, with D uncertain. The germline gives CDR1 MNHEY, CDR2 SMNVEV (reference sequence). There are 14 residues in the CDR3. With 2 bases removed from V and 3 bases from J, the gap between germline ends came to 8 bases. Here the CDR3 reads CASSLRGFNQPQHF. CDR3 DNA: TGTGCCAGCAGTTTAAGAGGCTTCAATCAGCCCCAGCATTTT.

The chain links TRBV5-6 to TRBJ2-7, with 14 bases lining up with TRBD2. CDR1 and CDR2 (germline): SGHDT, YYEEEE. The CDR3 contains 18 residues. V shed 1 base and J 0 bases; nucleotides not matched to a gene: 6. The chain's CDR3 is CASSLFGLAGGSSYEQYF. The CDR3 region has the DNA TGTGCCAGCAGCTTGTTTGGACTAGCGGGGGGAAGCTCCTACGAGCAGTACTTC.

In DNA, the CDR3 is TGTGCCAGCAGCTTTTTGGGAGCTACGGAAAAACTGTTTTTT. Translating it yields CASSFLGATEKLFF. The chain links TRBV7-9 to TRBJ1-4; no definite D call. Germline CDR1 SEHNR, CDR2 FQNEAQ (reference sequence). V lost 3 bases, J lost 8 bases, and 13 bases lay in between. The CDR3 covers 14 residues.

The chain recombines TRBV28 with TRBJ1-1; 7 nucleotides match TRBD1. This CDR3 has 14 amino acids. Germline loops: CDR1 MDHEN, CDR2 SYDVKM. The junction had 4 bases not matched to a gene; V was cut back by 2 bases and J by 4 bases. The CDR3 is CASSLTGALTEAFF. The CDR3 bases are TGTGCCAGCAGTTTAACAGGGGCCCTCACTGAAGCTTTCTTT.

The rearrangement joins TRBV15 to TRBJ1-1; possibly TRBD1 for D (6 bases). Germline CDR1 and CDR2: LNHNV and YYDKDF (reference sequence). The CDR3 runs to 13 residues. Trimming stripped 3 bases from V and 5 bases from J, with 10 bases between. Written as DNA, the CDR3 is TGTGCCACCAGCAGTTCAGGGGTGACTGAAGCTTTCTTT. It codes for CATSSSGVTEAFF.

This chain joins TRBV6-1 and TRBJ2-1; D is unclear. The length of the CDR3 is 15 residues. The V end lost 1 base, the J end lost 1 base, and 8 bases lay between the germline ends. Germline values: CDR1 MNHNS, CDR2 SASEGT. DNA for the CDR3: TGTGCCAGCAGTGAAGGAGCTCGTTCCTACAATGAGCAGTTCTTC. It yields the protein CASSEGARSYNEQFF.

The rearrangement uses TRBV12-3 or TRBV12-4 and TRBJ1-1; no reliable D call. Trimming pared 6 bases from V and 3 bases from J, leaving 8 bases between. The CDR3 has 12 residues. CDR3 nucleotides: TGTGCCAGCAGCCCCCTTTACACTGAAGCTTTCTTT. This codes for CASSPLYTEAFF.

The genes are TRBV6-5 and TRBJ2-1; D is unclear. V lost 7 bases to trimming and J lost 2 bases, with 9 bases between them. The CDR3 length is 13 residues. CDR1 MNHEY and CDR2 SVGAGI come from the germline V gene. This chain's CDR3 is CASKSRTYNEQFF. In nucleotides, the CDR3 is TGTGCCAGCAAATCCAGGACCTACAATGAGCAGTTCTTC.

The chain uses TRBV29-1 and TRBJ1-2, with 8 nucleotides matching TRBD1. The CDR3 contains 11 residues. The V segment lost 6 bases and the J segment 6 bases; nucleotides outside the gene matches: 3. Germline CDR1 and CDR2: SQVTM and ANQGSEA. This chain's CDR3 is CSVDRADGYTF. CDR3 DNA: TGCAGCGTGGACAGGGCGGATGGCTACACCTTC.

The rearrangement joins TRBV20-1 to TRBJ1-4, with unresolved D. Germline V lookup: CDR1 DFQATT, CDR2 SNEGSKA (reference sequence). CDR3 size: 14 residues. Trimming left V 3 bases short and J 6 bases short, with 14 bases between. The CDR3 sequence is CSASEIGLYEKLFF. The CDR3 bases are TGCAGTGCTAGTGAGATCGGGTTGTATGAAAAACTGTTTTTT.

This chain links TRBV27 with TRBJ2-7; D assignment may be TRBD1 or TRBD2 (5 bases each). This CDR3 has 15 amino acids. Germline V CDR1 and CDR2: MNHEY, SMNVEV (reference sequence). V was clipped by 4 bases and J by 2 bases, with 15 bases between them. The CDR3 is CASSSLRDPPYEQYF. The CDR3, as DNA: TGTGCCAGCAGTTCGCTCAGGGACCCTCCCTACGAGCAGTACTTC.

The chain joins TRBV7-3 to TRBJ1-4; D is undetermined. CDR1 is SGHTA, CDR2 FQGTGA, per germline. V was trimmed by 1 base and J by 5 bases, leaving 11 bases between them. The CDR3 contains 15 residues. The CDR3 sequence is CASSLKGGPNEKLFF. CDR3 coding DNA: TGTGCCAGCAGCTTAAAGGGTGGGCCAAATGAAAAACTGTTTTTT.

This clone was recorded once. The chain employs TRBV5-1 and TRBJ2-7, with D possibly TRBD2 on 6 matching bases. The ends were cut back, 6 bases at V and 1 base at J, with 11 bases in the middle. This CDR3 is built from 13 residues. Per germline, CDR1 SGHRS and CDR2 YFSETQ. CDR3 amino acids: CASIGRSSYEQYF. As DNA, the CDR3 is TGCGCCAGCATCGGGAGAAGTTCCTACGAGCAGTACTTC.

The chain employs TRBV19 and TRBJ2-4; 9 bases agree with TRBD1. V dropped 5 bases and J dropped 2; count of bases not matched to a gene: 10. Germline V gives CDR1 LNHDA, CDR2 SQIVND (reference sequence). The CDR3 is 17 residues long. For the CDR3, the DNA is TGTGCCAGTAGTGTCATACAGGGGGCGCGATCCAAAAACATTCAGTACTTC. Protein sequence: CASSVIQGARSKNIQYF.

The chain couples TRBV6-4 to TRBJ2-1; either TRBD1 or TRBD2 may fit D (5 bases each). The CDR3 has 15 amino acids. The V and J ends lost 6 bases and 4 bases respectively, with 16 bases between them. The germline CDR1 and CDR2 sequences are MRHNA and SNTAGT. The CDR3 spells CASSPGPEKYNEQFF. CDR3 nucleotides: TGTGCCAGCAGCCCGGGACCAGAAAAATACAATGAGCAGTTCTTC.

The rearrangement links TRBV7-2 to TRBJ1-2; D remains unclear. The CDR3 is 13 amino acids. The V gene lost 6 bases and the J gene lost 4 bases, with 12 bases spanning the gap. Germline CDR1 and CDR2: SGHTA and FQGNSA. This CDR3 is CASSTKTGYGYTF. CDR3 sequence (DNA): TGTGCCAGCAGTACTAAGACTGGCTATGGCTACACCTTC.

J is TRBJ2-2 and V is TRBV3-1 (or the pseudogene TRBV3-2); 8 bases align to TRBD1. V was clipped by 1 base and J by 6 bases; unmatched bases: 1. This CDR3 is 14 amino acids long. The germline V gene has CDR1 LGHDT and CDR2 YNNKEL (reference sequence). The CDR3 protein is CASSQGTGPGELFF. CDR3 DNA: TGTGCCAGCAGCCAAGGGACAGGGCCCGGGGAGCTGTTTTTT.

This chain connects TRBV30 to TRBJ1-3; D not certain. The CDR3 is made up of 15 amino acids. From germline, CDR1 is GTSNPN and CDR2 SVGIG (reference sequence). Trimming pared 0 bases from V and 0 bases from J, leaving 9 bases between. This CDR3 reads CAWSVRGVSGNTIYF. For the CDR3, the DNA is TGTGCCTGGAGTGTACGAGGAGTCTCTGGAAACACCATATATTTT.

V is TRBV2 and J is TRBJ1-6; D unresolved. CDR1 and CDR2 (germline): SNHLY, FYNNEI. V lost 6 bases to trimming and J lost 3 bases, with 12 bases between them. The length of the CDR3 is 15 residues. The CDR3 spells CASRGSRNYNSPLHF. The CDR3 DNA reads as TGTGCCAGCAGGGGATCAAGGAACTATAATTCACCCCTCCACTTT.

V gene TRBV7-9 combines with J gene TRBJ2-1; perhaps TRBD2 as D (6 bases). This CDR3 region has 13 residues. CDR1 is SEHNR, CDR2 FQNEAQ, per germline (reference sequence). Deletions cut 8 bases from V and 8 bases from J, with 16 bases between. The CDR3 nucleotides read TGTGCCAGCTCTGCCGGGGGTCCTCATGAGCAGTTCTTC. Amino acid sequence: CASSAGGPHEQFF.

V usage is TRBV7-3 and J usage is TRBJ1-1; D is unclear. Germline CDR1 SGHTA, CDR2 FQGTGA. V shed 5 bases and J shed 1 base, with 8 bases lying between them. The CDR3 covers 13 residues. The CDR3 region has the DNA TGTGCCAGCAGCCGGACCCCGAACACTGAAGCTTTCTTT. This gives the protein CASSRTPNTEAFF.

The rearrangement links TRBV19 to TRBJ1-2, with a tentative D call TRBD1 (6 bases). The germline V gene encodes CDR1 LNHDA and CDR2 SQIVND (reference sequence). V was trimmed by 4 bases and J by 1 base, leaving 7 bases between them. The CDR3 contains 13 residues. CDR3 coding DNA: TGTGCCAGTAGTAGGACAGATAACTATGGCTACACCTTC. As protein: CASSRTDNYGYTF.

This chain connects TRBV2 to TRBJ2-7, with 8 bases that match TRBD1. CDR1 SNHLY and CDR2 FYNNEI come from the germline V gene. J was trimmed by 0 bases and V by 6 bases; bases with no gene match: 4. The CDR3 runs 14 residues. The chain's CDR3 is CASSPGTGSYEQYF. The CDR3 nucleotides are TGTGCCAGCAGCCCCGGGACAGGCTCCTACGAGCAGTACTTC.

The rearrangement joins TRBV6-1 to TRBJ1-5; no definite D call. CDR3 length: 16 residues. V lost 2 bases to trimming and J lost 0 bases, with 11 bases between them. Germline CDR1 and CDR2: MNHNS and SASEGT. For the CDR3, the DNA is TGTGCCAGCAGTGAAATTGGGCAGGCTAGCAATCAGCCCCAGCATTTT. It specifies CASSEIGQASNQPQHF.